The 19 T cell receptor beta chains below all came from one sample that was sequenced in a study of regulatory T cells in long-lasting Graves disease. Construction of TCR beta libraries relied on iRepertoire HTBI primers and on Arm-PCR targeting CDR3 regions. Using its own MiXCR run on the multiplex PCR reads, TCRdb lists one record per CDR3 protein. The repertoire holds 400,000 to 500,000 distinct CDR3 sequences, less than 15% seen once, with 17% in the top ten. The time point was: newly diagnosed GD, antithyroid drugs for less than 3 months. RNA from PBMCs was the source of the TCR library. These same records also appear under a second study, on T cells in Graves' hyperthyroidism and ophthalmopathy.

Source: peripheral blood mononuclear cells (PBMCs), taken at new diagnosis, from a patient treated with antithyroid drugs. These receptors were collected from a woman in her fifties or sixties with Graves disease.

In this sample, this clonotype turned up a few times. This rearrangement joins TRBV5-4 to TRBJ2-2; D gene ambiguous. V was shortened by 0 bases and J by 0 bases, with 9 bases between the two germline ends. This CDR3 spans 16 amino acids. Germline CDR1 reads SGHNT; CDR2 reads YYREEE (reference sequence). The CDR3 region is CASSLAGPTNTGELFF. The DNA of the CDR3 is TGTGCCAGCAGCTTGGCGGGTCCGACGAACACCGGGGAGCTGTTTTTT.

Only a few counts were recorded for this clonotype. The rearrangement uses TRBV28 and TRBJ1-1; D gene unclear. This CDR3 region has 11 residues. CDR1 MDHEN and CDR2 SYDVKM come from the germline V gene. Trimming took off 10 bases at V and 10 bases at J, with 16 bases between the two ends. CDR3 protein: CATGLYLGAFF. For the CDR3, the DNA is TGTGCCACAGGCTTATATTTGGGAGCTTTCTTT.

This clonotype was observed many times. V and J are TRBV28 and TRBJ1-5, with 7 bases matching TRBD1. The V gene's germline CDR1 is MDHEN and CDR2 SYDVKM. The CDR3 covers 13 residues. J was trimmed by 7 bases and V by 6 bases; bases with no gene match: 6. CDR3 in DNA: TGTGCCAGCAGGCTACAGGGGAGGCAGCCCCAGCATTTT. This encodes CASRLQGRQPQHF.

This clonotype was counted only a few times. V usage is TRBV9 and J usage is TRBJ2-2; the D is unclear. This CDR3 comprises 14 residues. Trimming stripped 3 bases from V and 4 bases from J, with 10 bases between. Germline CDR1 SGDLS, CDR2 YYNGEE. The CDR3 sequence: CASSASIATGELFF. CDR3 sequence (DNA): TGTGCCAGCAGCGCCTCCATTGCCACCGGGGAGCTGTTTTTT.

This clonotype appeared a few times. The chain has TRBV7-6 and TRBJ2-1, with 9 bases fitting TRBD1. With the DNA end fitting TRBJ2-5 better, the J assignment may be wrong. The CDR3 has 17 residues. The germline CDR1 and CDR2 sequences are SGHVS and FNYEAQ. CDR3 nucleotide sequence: TGTGCCAGCAGCTTCCAAACACAGGGGGCGCAGGGGGAGACCCAGTACTTC. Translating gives CASSFQTQGAQGETQYF.

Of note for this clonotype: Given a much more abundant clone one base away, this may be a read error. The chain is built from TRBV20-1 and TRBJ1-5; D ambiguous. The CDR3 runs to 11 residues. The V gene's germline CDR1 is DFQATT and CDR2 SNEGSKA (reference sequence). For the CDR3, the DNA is TGCAGTGCTAGTCACGGGCCCCCCCAGCGTTTT. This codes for CSASHGPPQRF.

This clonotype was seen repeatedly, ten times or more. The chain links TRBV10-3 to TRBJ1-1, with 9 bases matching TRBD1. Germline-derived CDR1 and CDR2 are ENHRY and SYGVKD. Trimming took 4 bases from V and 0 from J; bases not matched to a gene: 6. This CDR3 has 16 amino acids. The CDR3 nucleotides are TGTGCCATCAGTGTTACAGGGGGCGATATGAACACTGAAGCTTTCTTT. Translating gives CAISVTGGDMNTEAFF.

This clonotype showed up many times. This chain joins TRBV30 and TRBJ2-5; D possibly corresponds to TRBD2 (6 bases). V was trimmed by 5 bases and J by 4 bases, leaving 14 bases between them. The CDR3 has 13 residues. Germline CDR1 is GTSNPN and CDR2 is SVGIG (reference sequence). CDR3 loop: CAWGGGGAETQYF. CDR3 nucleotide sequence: TGTGCCTGGGGGGGTGGAGGGGCAGAGACCCAGTACTTC. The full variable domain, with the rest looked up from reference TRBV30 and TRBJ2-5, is SQTIHQWPATLVQPVGSPLSLECTVEGTSNPNLYWYRQAAGRGLQLLFYSVGIGQISSEVPQNLSASRPQDRQFILSSKKLLLSDSGFYLCAWGGGGAETQYFGPGTRLLVL.

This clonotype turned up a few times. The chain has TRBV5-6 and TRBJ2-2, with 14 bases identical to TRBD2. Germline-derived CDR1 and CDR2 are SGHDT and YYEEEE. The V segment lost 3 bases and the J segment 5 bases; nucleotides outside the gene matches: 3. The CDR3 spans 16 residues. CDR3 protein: CASSWGLAGATGELFF. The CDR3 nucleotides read TGTGCCAGCAGCTGGGGACTAGCGGGAGCTACCGGGGAGCTGTTTTTT.

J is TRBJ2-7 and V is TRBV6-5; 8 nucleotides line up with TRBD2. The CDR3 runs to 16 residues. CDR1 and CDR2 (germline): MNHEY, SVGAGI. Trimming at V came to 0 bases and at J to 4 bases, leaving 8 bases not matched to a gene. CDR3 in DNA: TGTGCCAGCAGTTACTCCCCTTCGGGAGGGCCTTACGAGCAGTACTTC. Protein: CASSYSPSGGPYEQYF.

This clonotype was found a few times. The CDR3 coding sequence is TGTGCCAGCAGCGCGCTCACCGGGAGAGGGACAGATACGCAGTATTTT. This codes for CASSALTGRGTDTQYF. The V call is TRBV3-1, the J call TRBJ2-3; weak D call: TRBD2 (6 bases). The CDR3 sequence is 16 residues long. Germline assignment: CDR1 LGHDT and CDR2 YNNKEL (reference sequence). V dropped 5 bases and J dropped 3 bases, with 18 bases sitting between them.

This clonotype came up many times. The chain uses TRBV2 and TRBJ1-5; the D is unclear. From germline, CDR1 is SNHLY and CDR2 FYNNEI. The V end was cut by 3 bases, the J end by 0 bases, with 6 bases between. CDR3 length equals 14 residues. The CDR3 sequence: CASSDSYSNQPQHF. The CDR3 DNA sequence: TGTGCCAGCAGTGACAGCTATAGCAATCAGCCCCAGCATTTT.

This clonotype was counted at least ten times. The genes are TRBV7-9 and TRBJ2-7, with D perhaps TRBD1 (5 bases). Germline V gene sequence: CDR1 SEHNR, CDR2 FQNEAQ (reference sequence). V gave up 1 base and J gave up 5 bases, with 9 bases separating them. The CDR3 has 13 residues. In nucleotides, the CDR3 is TGTGCCAGCAGCTTAGGGGGCTTGGACGAGCAGTACTTC. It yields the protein CASSLGGLDEQYF. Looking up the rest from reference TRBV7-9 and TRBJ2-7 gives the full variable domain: DTGVSQNPRHKITKRGQNVTFRCDPISEHNRLYWYRQTLGQGPEFLTYFQNEAQLEKSRLLSDRFSAERPKGSFSTLEIQRTEQGDSAMYLCASSLGGLDEQYFGPGTRLTVT.

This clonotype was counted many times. The CDR3 nucleotides read TGTGCCAGCAGCTTAATCCGGGATCTAAGGAACAATGAGCAGTTCTTC. Protein sequence: CASSLIRDLRNNEQFF. The chain has TRBV11-2 and TRBJ2-1; D might be TRBD2 (5 bases). V dropped 2 bases and J dropped 5 bases, with 16 bases sitting between them. From germline, CDR1 is SGHAT and CDR2 FQNNGV. The CDR3 is 16 residues long.

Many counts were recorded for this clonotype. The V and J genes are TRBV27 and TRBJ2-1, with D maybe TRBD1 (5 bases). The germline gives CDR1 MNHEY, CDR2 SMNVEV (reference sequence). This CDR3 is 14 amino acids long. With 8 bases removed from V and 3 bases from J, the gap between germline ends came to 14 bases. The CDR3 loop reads CASGASGSYNEQFF. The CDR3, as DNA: TGTGCCAGCGGGGCATCGGGCAGCTACAATGAGCAGTTCTTC.

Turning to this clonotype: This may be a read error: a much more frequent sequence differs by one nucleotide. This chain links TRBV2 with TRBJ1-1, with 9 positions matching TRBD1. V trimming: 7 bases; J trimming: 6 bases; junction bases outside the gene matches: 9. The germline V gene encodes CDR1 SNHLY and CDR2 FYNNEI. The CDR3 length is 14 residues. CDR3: CASIQGTGSSEAFF. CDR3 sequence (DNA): TGTGCCAGCATCCAGGGGACAGGGTCCTCTGAAGCTTTCTTT.

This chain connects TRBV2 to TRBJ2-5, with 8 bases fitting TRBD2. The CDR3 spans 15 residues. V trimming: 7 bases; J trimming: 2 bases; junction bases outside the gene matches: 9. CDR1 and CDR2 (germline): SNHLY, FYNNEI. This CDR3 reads CASKSASGSQETQYF. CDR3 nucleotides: TGTGCCAGCAAAAGTGCTAGCGGGTCACAAGAGACCCAGTACTTC.

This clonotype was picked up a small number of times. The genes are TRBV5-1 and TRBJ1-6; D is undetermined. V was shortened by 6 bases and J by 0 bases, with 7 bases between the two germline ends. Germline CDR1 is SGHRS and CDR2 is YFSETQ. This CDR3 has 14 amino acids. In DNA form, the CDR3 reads TGCGCCAGCACATCCGGCTCCTATAATTCACCCCTCCACTTT. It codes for CASTSGSYNSPLHF.

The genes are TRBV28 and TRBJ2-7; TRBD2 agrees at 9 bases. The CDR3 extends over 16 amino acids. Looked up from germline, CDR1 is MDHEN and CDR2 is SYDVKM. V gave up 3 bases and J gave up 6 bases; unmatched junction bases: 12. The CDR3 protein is CASSLPSGTPFREQYF. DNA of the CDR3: TGTGCCAGCAGTTTGCCTAGCGGGACCCCCTTCCGCGAGCAGTACTTC.